This T cell receptor beta chain was recorded in a study of blood T cell repertoires in COVID-19 (dated by TCRdb to 2020 to 2021). Concerning the study at large: Collaborator samples came from the United States, Italy and Spain and covered acute and convalescent phases of COVID-19. The repertoires were released in a freely available public database intended as a resource for research on the immune response to SARS-CoV-2. The sample metadata nearly always contained a de-identified subject ID, COVID-19 status, age in years and sex. The material from the prospective study consisted of cDNA or gDNA derived from T cells, B-cell-depleted T cells, or PBMCs. The dataset comprised deeply sampled blood TCRbeta repertoires from subjects exposed to, actively infected with, or recovered from COVID-19. Samples were obtained from the ongoing ImmuneRACE study (first 160 participants) and from over 1,000 subjects provided by 6 global collaborators. HLA class I and class II types, where available, came from metadata supplied by the sample provider rather than from assay-based typing. What the study reported, not specific to this receptor: How much clinical and demographic metadata was included differed by source and by participant, and the metadata was provided uncurated.

Regarding this clone: This receptor's antigen is unknown. Per-base qualities were not stored, and no clone one base away is much larger.

Collaborating institutions collected whole blood in K2EDTA tubes following their own protocols. For TCRbeta analysis, collaborator samples were shipped as frozen whole blood, as isolated PBMCs, or as DNA extracted from either sample type. The CDR3 runs 15 residues from the cysteine to the phenylalanine. Left in the record is the CDR3 DNA by itself, 45 bases read in frame from the first base. V drops 0 bases and J drops 2 bases, leaving 9 bases in between. The germline V gene encodes CDR1 SGHRS and CDR2 YFSETQ. TCRbeta CDR3 regions were amplified from genomic DNA using the immunoSEQ Assay, a bias-controlled multiplex PCR. The study's processing was this. Nucleated cell counts per sample were estimated from amplification of reference gene primers within the assay. To quantify the absolute abundance of each unique TCRbeta CDR3 rearrangement, sequence reads were collapsed and filtered. Productive Simpson clonality was computed per sample as the square root of Simpson's diversity index over productive rearrangements. In TCRdb, the immuneACCESS table is reduced to in-frame sequences with V and J assigned. These tables do not hold every clone; where another copy was compared, an unresolved V gene accounts for under half, and the others remain unexplained. V and J calls and clone size are as listed in that table; D and trimming were resolved from the DNA. The sample table holds about 42,000 clones, of which almost 95% were seen once. Together, the top ten hold approximately 8.3% of the sample.

Sequences were obtained from peripheral blood. The source is a man aged 45 to 65 with active COVID-19. In this chain, TRBV5-1 is recombined with TRBJ2-1, with no reliable assignment of the D segment. The CDR3 region has the sequence CASSLEPPTYNEQFF. The DNA sequence is as follows: TGCGCCAGCAGCTTGGAGCCTCCGACCTACAATGAGCAGTTCTTC.